Reported below is one T cell receptor beta chain. Its target is not known. The CDR3 covers 11 residues. Germline V lookup: CDR1 MNHEY, CDR2 SVGAGI. Trimming stripped 4 bases from V and 9 bases from J, with 9 bases between. The data were taken from a study of cytomegalovirus exposure and HLA in healthy donors. Findings of the study overall: TRBV6-2, TRBV6-3 and some other V segments were excluded as indistinguishable. Near-uniform donor sequencing depth was presumed by presence/absence analyses.

PCR was performed using 60 Vbeta and 13 Jbeta primers. Generated by immunoSEQ multiplex PCR, the TCRdb table keeps only in-frame clones and is missing some. Of around 180,000 clones in the sample, 80% to 85% were seen once. The sequence was obtained from a woman aged 18-29 years in good health and CMV-seropositive. Sequencing was performed on PBMCs. The chain has TRBV6-5 and TRBJ1-1, with a possible D match to TRBD1 (6 bases). In DNA, the CDR3 is TGTGCCAGCAGTTTCGGACAGAAAGCTTTCTTT. This gives the protein CASSFGQKAFF.